This TCR beta chain was found in a study of blood T cells in healthy people across ages. This clonotype showed up just a few times. Primers used in a second PCR of roughly 6 to 11 cycles were a sample-barcoded 5' primer and a J-beta primer mix. TCRdb redid the calling of the 5' RACE reads with MiXCR, one entry per CDR3 protein. The repertoire includes 1.5 million to 2 million distinct CDR3 sequences, 49% of them detected once, and roughly 2.1% sits in the top ten. The CDR3 is made up of 14 amino acids. From germline, CDR1 is DFQATT and CDR2 SNEGSKA (reference sequence). The V gene end was trimmed by 5 bases and the J gene end by 3 bases; junction bases not matched to a gene: 8.

The specimen was blood. This sequence was found in a woman aged 40 to 50 in good health. The chain combines TRBV20-1 with TRBJ2-3, with 7 positions matching TRBD2. Written as DNA, the CDR3 is TGCAGTGCTGCCCGACTAGCTGCAACAGATACGCAGTATTTT. Translating it yields CSAARLAATDTQYF.